This is a list of T cell receptor beta chains from one sample in a study of PD-1 blockade in classical Hodgkin lymphoma. The method was immunoSEQ multiplex PCR; TCRdb's version includes in-frame clones alone and lacks a portion of them. The sample contains 57,000 or so clones, about 90% of which appear only once. Sequenced material: peripheral blood mononuclear cells (PBMCs), taken before the fourth cycle of nivolumab. These TCRs come from a human donor with classical Hodgkin lymphoma. CDR3s include the opening cysteine and the closing phenylalanine or tryptophan. A D gene is named only where the DNA matches it firmly.

d_call j_call v_call cdr3_nt cdr3_aa
. TRBJ1-2 TRBV7-9 . CASSYSTLGYTF
TRBD1 TRBJ2-7 TRBV6-5 TGTGCCAGCAGTTCCACCGGACAGGCTGATTACGAGCAGTACTTC CASSSTGQADYEQYF
. TRBJ1-5 TRBV6-1 TGTGCCAGCAGGGAGGACAGAACAGTCTATCAGCCCCAGCATTTT CASREDRTVYQPQHF
. TRBJ2-2 TRBV5-5 TGTGCCAGCAGCTTACTCCAGACAGTGACGAACACCGGGGAGCTGTTTTTT CASSLLQTVTNTGELFF
. TRBJ2-5 TRBV5-1 TGCGCCAGCAGCTTGGCCGGACCGCCGGGGACCCAGTACTTC CASSLAGPPGTQYF
TRBD1 TRBJ2-2 TRBV4-1 TGCGCCAGCAGCTTGGACGCAGGGGGCAGGGGGGAGCTGTTTTTT CASSLDAGGRGELFF
. TRBJ1-6 TRBV7-3 TGTGCCAGCAGCCTGGGGACAACTAATTCACCCCTCCACTTT CASSLGTTNSPLHF
TRBD1 TRBJ2-7 TRBV14 TGTGCCAGCAGCCAAGGACAGGGTTCGATCTACGAGCAGTACTTC CASSQGQGSIYEQYF
. TRBJ2-1 TRBV10-3 TGTGCCATCAGTGTGGGAGAGGGTGAGCAGTTCTTC CAISVGEGEQFF
TRBD1 TRBJ2-7 TRBV27 TGTGCCAGCAGTTTGGACAGGGAGGTGTCCTCCTACGAGCAGTACTTC CASSLDREVSSYEQYF
. TRBJ2-2 TRBV10-3 TGTGCCATCATCAGGAGCCACACCGGGGAGCTGTTTTTT CAIIRSHTGELFF
. TRBJ2-5 TRBV14 TGTGCCAGCAGCCAGGACTTTGGGTGGGCGACCCAGTACTTC CASSQDFGWATQYF
TRBD1 TRBJ2-3 TRBV28 TGTGCCAGCAGTCTAACCTCCGGGACAGGGCTCTGGCTCACAGATACGCAGTATTTT CASSLTSGTGLWLTDTQYF
. TRBJ1-1 TRBV9 TGTGCCAGCAGCGTAGATCCGTCCGGGAAGTCCACTGAAGCTTTCTTT CASSVDPSGKSTEAFF
TRBD1 TRBJ2-2 TRBV4-1 TGCGCCAGCAGCCTGGGGACAGCGAACACCGGGGAGCTGTTTTTT CASSLGTANTGELFF
. TRBJ1-2 TRBV5-5 TGTGCCAGCAGCCCGGGACACCTCGTCCAGGGCTACACCTTC CASSPGHLVQGYTF
TRBD2 TRBJ2-7 TRBV2 TGTGCCAGCAGTGAAACTAGCGGTTCTCCTTACGAGCAGTACTTC CASSETSGSPYEQYF
. TRBJ1-6 TRBV5-1 TGCGCCAGCAGCCCGGACGGTTATTATAATTCACCCCTCCACTTT CASSPDGYYNSPLHF
. TRBJ1-1 TRBV6-6 TGTGCCAGCAGTCGAGGGGACACTGAAGCTTTCTTT CASSRGDTEAFF
. TRBJ2-7 TRBV6-6 TGTGCCAGCAGTCAGGATAACTACGAGCAGTACTTC CASSQDNYEQYF
. TRBJ2-7 TRBV5-1 TGCGCCAGCAGCTTGGCCCCCGCGGGGCAGGGCCACGAGCAGTACTTC CASSLAPAGQGHEQYF